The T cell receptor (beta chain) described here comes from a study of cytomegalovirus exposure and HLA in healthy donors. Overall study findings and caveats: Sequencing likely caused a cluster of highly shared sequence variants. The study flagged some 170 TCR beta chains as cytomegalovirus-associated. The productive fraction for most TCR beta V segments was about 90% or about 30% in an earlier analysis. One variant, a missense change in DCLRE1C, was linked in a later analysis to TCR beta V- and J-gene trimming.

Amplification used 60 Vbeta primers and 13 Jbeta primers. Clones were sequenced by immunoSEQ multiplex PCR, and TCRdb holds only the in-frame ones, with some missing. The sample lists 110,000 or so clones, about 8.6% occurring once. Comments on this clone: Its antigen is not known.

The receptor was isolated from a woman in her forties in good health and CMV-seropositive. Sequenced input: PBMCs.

The CDR3 nucleotides read TGTGCCAGCTCACGGGACAGCAATCGCAATCAGCCCCAGCATTTT. Translation: CASSRDSNRNQPQHF. J is TRBJ1-5 and V is TRBV18, with TRBD1 matching 7 bases. Germline CDR1 is KGHSH and CDR2 is LQKENI. The CDR3 runs 15 residues. With 4 bases clipped from V and 2 bases from J, the junction kept 5 bases outside the gene matches.